The T cell receptor (beta chain) described here comes from a study of response to subunit inactivated influenza vaccine (dated by TCRdb to between 2017 and 2018). At the level of the whole study: The study used deep quantitative T cell receptor repertoire profiling to track responses to a trivalent subunit inactivated influenza vaccine. Paper-wide results and their limitations: According to the authors, only a limited number of new T cells may be recruited by each seasonal influenza vaccination.

Library preparation was by RT-PCR. Instrument on record: Illumina HiSeq 2500. In TCRdb, the public reads were trimmed at Q25 with fastp and aligned with MiXCR, with productive beta chains retained. Each CDR3 protein gets just one entry, which takes the most common genes and DNA from the rows behind it. This sample has hundreds of thousands of distinct CDR3 sequences in its table, and 15% to 19% of those were observed once. The ten largest clones add up to more than 9% of the sample. This clonotype was seen more than once but under ten times. What antigen it recognizes has not been identified. Base qualities are not provided; no much larger clone lies one nucleotide away. Counted from cysteine to phenylalanine, this CDR3 has 13 amino acids. Only the CDR3 part of the read is kept: 39 bases, read in frame from the first base. The germline V gene provides CDR1 MNHNS and CDR2 SASEGT. V and J are truncated by 6 bases and 4 bases respectively, leaving an intervening sequence of 10 bases.

Recombination joined TRBV6-1 with TRBJ1-5; a weak D assignment points to TRBD1 (5 bases agree). Sample: PBMCs from blood, taken roughly 13 days after vaccination. The sequence came from a man aged 45-65 years who received an inactivated influenza vaccine. Donor details come from another sample of the same person, matched by shared clones. The DNA reads as follows: TGTGCCAGCAGCCGACAGCAAAATCAGCCCCAGCATTTT. This gives the protein CASSRQQNQPQHF.